This passage covers 21 T cell receptor beta chains from one sample sequenced in a study of beta chain features in type 1 diabetes. For these TCRs, the target antigens are not known. The study reverse transcribed the entire isolated RNA, so it sequenced expressed TCRB transcripts. Some clones are missing from TCRdb's copy, which holds only in-frame ones; the method was immunoSEQ multiplex PCR. Of about 160,000 clones in the sample, around 7.8% were seen once. Findings and limits, study-wide: The study found moderately but significantly shorter TCRB CDR3s in all four CD4+ subsets of Type 1 diabetes patients.

Sequencing was done on a sample of central memory CD4+ T cells from blood. These receptors originate from a woman aged 40-49 years with type 1 diabetes.

The rearrangement links TRBV5-1 to TRBJ2-1; D might be TRBD1 (6 bases). With 2 bases removed from V and 6 bases from J, the gap between germline ends came to 18 bases. CDR3 length equals 16 residues. CDR1 and CDR2 (germline): SGHRS, YFSETQ. This CDR3 is CASSLTQGATGNEQFF. As DNA, the CDR3 is TGCGCCAGCAGCTTAACACAGGGTGCAACCGGCAATGAGCAGTTCTTC.

The table lists this clone with a few counts. V is TRBV29-1 and J is TRBJ2-7; the D gene is possibly TRBD2 (6 bases). Germline V gives CDR1 SQVTM, CDR2 ANQGSEA. The CDR3 consists of 14 residues. Trimming left V 0 bases short and J 5 bases short, with 14 bases between. As DNA, the CDR3 is TGCAGCGTTGAAGATCGTGGGAGGATCAACGAGCAGTACTTC. Translation: CSVEDRGRINEQYF.

This clone was recorded at least ten times. The V and J genes are TRBV6-6 and TRBJ1-2; 8 bases agree with TRBD1. V shed 5 bases, J shed 8 bases, and the junction held 10 bases outside the gene matches. This CDR3 has 14 residues. Germline lookup yields CDR1 MNHNY and CDR2 SVGAGI (reference sequence). The CDR3 region is CASSQDQGAQGYTF. CDR3 sequence (DNA): TGTGCCAGCAGTCAGGACCAGGGGGCGCAGGGCTACACCTTC.

This clone showed up just a few times. The V call is TRBV14, the J call TRBJ2-1; the match to TRBD2 covers 10 bases. V shed 3 bases and J 1 base; nucleotides not matched to a gene: 6. The CDR3 runs 17 residues. The germline V gene has CDR1 SGHDN and CDR2 FVKESK. CDR3 residues: CASSHALAGGSYNEQFF. CDR3 in DNA: TGTGCCAGCAGCCACGCTTTAGCGGGGGGTTCCTACAATGAGCAGTTCTTC.

This clone was counted a few times. This CDR3 is CASSPRSLAGDEQYF. The CDR3 nucleotides are TGTGCCAGCAGCCCTCGGTCCCTAGCGGGAGACGAGCAGTACTTC. J is TRBJ2-7 and V is TRBV9; 10 bases map to TRBD2. Germline-derived CDR1 and CDR2 are SGDLS and YYNGEE. Trimming at V came to 4 bases and at J to 5 bases, leaving 9 bases not matched to a gene. The CDR3 has 15 amino acids.

This clone showed up many times. The gene calls are TRBV14 and TRBJ1-1; no reliable D call. The CDR3 is 12 residues long. Per the germline V gene, CDR1 is SGHDN and CDR2 is FVKESK. Trimming removed 0 bases from V and 9 bases from J, with 8 bases in between. CDR3 bases: TGTGCCAGCAGCCAAGATACAGCTAAAGCTTTCTTT. Translation gives CASSQDTAKAFF.

This clone was detected a few times. V usage is TRBV4-2 and J usage is TRBJ2-7, with TRBD1 identical over 8 bases. V trimming: 6 bases; J trimming: 4 bases; junction bases outside the gene matches: 11. CDR1 is LGHNA, CDR2 YNFKEQ, per germline. This CDR3 region has 15 residues. The CDR3 DNA sequence: TGTGCCAGCAGTTCGGACAGGGCCTCGTTTTACGAGCAGTACTTC. Amino acid sequence: CASSSDRASFYEQYF.

This clone came up a few times. This chain joins TRBV9 and TRBJ1-1; D is perhaps TRBD1 (6 bases). Trimming took 4 bases from V and 3 from J, leaving 22 bases between them. CDR3 length: 17 residues. Germline V lookup: CDR1 SGDLS, CDR2 YYNGEE. CDR3 DNA sequence: TGTGCCAGCAGCAGGGACATCGCGGAACCTGGGGACACTGAAGCTTTCTTT. The encoded protein is CASSRDIAEPGDTEAFF. Filled out from reference TRBV9 and TRBJ1-1, the complete variable domain reads DSGVTQTPKHLITATGQRVTLRCSPRSGDLSVYWYQQSLDQGLQFLIQYYNGEERAKGNILERFSAQQFPDLHSELNLSSLELGDSALYFCASSRDIAEPGDTEAFFGQGTRLTVV.

This clone was seen only a few times. The V and J genes are TRBV27 and TRBJ1-2; the D is unclear. V lost 0 bases, J lost 3 bases, and 11 bases lay in between. CDR3 length: 15 residues. Germline V gene lookup returns CDR1 MNHEY and CDR2 SMNVEV (reference sequence). The CDR3: CASSLSSEEDYGYTF. DNA of the CDR3: TGTGCCAGCAGTTTATCGTCAGAGGAGGACTATGGCTACACCTTC.

This clone has a handful of counts. V and J are TRBV28 and TRBJ1-1; D not certain. CDR1 is MDHEN, CDR2 SYDVKM, per germline. V lost 2 bases and J 5 bases, leaving 12 bases between the germline ends. The CDR3 runs to 14 residues. CDR3 coding DNA: TGTGCCAGCAGTTTAGGTGGACGCGGGACTGAAGCTTTCTTT. Its translation: CASSLGGRGTEAFF. Looking up the rest from reference TRBV28 and TRBJ1-1 gives the full variable domain: DVKVTQSSRYLVKRTGEKVFLECVQDMDHENMFWYRQDPGLGLRLIYFSYDVKMKEKGDIPEGYSVSREKKERFSLILESASTNQTSMYLCASSLGGRGTEAFFGQGTRLTVV.

This sequence joins TRBV7-8 and TRBJ2-6; D gene unclear. V lost 5 bases and J 4 bases, leaving 9 bases between the germline ends. The V gene's germline CDR1 is SGHVS and CDR2 FQNEAQ. The CDR3 covers 14 residues. The CDR3 nucleotides are TGTGCCAGCAGCCCACTAACCGGGGCCAACGTCCTGACTTTC. Its protein is CASSPLTGANVLTF.

This chain links TRBV19 with TRBJ1-1; D unresolved. The CDR3 consists of 13 residues. V lost 5 bases and J 10 bases, leaving 17 bases between the germline ends. Germline V gene lookup returns CDR1 LNHDA and CDR2 SQIVND (reference sequence). CDR3 DNA sequence: TGTGCCAGTAGTCCGTCGGCGGGGTCCGGAGCTTTCTTT. It specifies CASSPSAGSGAFF. Together with reference TRBV19 and TRBJ1-1, the CDR3 gives the full variable domain: DGGITQSPKYLFRKEGQNVTLSCEQNLNHDAMYWYRQDPGQGLRLIYYSQIVNDFQKGDIAEGYSVSREKKESFPLTVTSAQKNPTAFYLCASSPSAGSGAFFGQGTRLTVV.

This chain joins TRBV9 and TRBJ1-1; 9 bases fit TRBD1. V lost 4 bases to trimming and J lost 0 bases; unmatched junction nucleotides: 4. The germline V gene has CDR1 SGDLS and CDR2 YYNGEE. This CDR3 is built from 15 residues. The CDR3 spells CASSPGTGMNTEAFF. DNA of the CDR3: TGTGCCAGCAGCCCCGGGACAGGGATGAACACTGAAGCTTTCTTT.

The chain employs TRBV7-9 and TRBJ2-5; D is unresolved. V was shortened by 2 bases and J by 5 bases, with 9 bases between the two germline ends. The CDR3 is 13 amino acids. Germline-derived CDR1 and CDR2 are SEHNR and FQNEAQ (reference sequence). The CDR3, as DNA: TGTGCCAGCAGCTTAACGGTCGCGGAGACCCAGTACTTC. It specifies CASSLTVAETQYF. Drawing the rest from reference TRBV7-9 and TRBJ2-5, the complete variable domain is DTGVSQNPRHKITKRGQNVTFRCDPISEHNRLYWYRQTLGQGPEFLTYFQNEAQLEKSRLLSDRFSAERPKGSFSTLEIQRTEQGDSAMYLCASSLTVAETQYFGPGTRLLVL.

A word on this clone: The sample has other DNA sequences that encode this CDR3 too. In DNA form, the CDR3 reads TGTGCCAGCAGCTTTAGCGGGGGACAAGAGACCCAGTACTTC. Amino acid sequence: CASSFSGGQETQYF. This chain joins TRBV7-2 and TRBJ2-5, with TRBD2 matching 9 bases. The germline gives CDR1 SGHTA, CDR2 FQGNSA. V shed 3 bases, J shed 2 bases, and the junction held 1 base outside the gene matches. The CDR3 is 14 residues long.

This clone has at least ten counts. The chain uses TRBV11-2 and TRBJ2-7; TRBD2 matches at 7 bases. Trimming cost V 4 bases and J 6 bases; bases outside gene matches: 15. The CDR3 consists of 16 residues. In germline, CDR1 is SGHAT, CDR2 FQNNGV. The CDR3: CASSSQVVSGGGEQYF. The CDR3 DNA sequence: TGTGCCAGCAGCTCCCAGGTCGTTTCGGGAGGAGGCGAGCAGTACTTC.

This clone has a handful of counts. V usage is TRBV9 and J usage is TRBJ1-5; tentative D call: TRBD1 (6 bases). This CDR3 has 13 amino acids. Germline V CDR1 and CDR2: SGDLS, YYNGEE. V was clipped by 7 bases and J by 7 bases, with 15 bases between them. The CDR3 DNA is TGTGCCAGCTCAGGCGGGGGGGCCCAGCCCCAGCATTTT. Protein: CASSGGGAQPQHF.

This sequence joins TRBV7-3 and TRBJ1-2; D ambiguous. V was clipped by 4 bases and J by 9 bases, with 12 bases between them. Per the germline V gene, CDR1 is SGHTA and CDR2 is FQGTGA. The CDR3 has 12 residues. The CDR3 bases are TGTGCCAGCAGCTCGACACACGATCGCTACACCTTC. The encoded protein is CASSSTHDRYTF.

This clone was counted only a few times. This chain connects TRBV20-1 to TRBJ2-7; 7 bases fit TRBD2. Losses at the gene ends were 6 bases for V and 2 bases for J; bases not matched to a gene: 1. Per the germline V gene, CDR1 is DFQATT and CDR2 is SNEGSKA (reference sequence). This CDR3 comprises 11 residues. CDR3 sequence reads: CSAGGTYEQYF. CDR3 nucleotides: TGCAGTGCCGGGGGGACCTACGAGCAGTACTTC.

There are a few counts of this clone. The rearrangement uses TRBV5-6 and TRBJ1-1, with D unclear. Germline V lookup: CDR1 SGHDT, CDR2 YYEEEE. V was shortened by 4 bases and J by 2 bases, with 9 bases between the two germline ends. The CDR3 spans 13 residues. The CDR3 loop is CASSLRHNTEAFF. Here the CDR3 DNA reads TGTGCCAGCAGCCTGAGACATAACACTGAAGCTTTCTTT.

In its sample, this clone was seen a few times. V is TRBV5-1 and J is TRBJ2-5; a possible D gene is TRBD1 (6 bases). CDR1 SGHRS and CDR2 YFSETQ come from the germline V gene. Trimming took 7 bases from V and 5 from J, leaving 21 bases between them. CDR3 size: 15 residues. CDR3 in DNA: TGCGCCAGCCGAACCCAAGGACAGCTTGGGGAGACCCAGTACTTC. This translates into CASRTQGQLGETQYF.